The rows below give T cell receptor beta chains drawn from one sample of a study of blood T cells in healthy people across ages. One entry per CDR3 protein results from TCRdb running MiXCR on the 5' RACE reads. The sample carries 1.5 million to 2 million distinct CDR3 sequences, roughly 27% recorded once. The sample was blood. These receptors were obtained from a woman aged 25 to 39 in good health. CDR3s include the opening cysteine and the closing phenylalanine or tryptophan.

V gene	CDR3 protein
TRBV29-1	CSVDSVSGNTIYF
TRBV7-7	CASSFKLQSSYNEQFF
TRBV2	CASQQTGGAGRGYTF
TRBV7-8	CASSFRESGSKADTQYF
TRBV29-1	CSVEDLSPKAFF
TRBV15	CATSRDRGRLYNEQFF
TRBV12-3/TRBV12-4	CASSFGEGRASYGYTF
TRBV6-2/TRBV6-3	CASTPLLAGGPKDTQYF
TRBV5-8	CASSLVKLNTGELFF
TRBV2	CASTHWGVQETQYF
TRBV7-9	CASSLEVTGSGYTF
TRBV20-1	CSASNRGQQPQHF
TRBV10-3	CATQGADYNEQFF
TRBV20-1	CSATDTNEKLFF
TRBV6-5	CASSYAGFCYTF
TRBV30	CAWKRGVNEQYF
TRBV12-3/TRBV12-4	CASRLTGESTDTQYF
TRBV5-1	CASSLEAGGDQETQYF
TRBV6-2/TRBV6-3	CASSQDVRYGYTF
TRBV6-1	CASSEWDTNSPLHF
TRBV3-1	CASEGMSTEAFF
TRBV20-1	CSAYTYNEQFF
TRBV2	CASSVDRGLTNEKLFF
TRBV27	CASSYADAYEQYF
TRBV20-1	CSARQAPYGYTF
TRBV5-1	CASSLGDSWTDTQYF
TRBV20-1	CSARDFLAAGPTDTQYF
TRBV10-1	CASSESFSAGGLDTQYF
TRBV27	CATLRLAGAKETQFF
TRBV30	CAWSDRALDYEQYF
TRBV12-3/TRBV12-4	CASSFIGPIYNEQFF
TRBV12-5	CASGLDVYYEQYF
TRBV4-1	CASSQDPSGGPSYEQYF
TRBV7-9	CASNSGLAGSRTDTQYF
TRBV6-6	CASRAGGLGDTQYF
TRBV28	CASSSLTVEGAVDEQYF
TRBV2	CASSEAPLSNEQFF
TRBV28	CASSLRGGLSYEQYF
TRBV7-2	CASSFADRGPQETQYF
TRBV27	CASRTVLHEQYF
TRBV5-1	CASSSAPTGGASYNEQFF
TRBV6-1	CASSEGTGNLASNQPQHF
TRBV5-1	CASSLELGPSGTQYF
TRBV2	CASKSGGQETQYF
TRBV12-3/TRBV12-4	CASSGWGSGNTIYF
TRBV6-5	CASRDQGGANYGYTF
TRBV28	CASRLDRGGSYEQYF
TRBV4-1	CASSHPAGRHSNQPQHF
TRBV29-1	CSASSGGQETQYF